This T cell receptor (beta chain) was sequenced during a study of Ad26.COV2.S vaccination and SARS-CoV-2 variants. Across the whole study: Donor allocation was to the COV1001 Ad26.COV2.S trial arm. Recipients of Ad26.COV2.S got it intramuscularly, once or twice 56 days apart.

The CDR3 is 17 amino acids. CDR1 and CDR2 (germline): LGHDT, YNNKEL (reference sequence). V dropped 4 bases and J dropped 1; count of bases not matched to a gene: 8. The protocol was immunoSEQ multiplex PCR, while the TCRdb copy is restricted to in-frame clones and leaves out a portion. The data contain about 400,000 clones, about 80% of them singletons. The treatment: around 19 received Ad26.COV2.S at low or high dose, single or two shots; five or six received placebo; per-sample allocation not given. At day 63 after the first vaccine or placebo injection, samples were drawn. The source of this sequence is a person between 18 and 60 years old who received the Ad26.COV2.S COVID-19 vaccine or a placebo. The chain has TRBV3-1 (or the pseudogene TRBV3-2) and TRBJ2-1; 9 bases agree with TRBD2. The material was peripheral blood, obtained in a trial of Ad26.COV2.S vaccine versus placebo. The CDR3 nucleotides are TGTGCCAGCAGCCGCGTGACTAGCGGTGCTTCCTACAATGAGCAGTTCTTC. This gives the protein CASSRVTSGASYNEQFF.